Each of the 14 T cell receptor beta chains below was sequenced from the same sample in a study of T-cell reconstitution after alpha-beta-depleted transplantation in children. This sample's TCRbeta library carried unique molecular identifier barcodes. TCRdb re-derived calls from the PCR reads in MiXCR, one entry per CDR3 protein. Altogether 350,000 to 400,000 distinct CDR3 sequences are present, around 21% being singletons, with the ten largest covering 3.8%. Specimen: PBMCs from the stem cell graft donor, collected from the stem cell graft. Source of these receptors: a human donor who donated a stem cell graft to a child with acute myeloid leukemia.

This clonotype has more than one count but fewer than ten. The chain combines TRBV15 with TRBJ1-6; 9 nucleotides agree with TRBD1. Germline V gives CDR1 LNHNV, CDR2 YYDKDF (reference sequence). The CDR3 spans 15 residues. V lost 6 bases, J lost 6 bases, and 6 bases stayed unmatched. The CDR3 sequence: CATRDRGTGNSPLHF. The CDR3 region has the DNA TGTGCCACCAGAGACAGGGGGACGGGTAATTCACCCCTCCACTTT.

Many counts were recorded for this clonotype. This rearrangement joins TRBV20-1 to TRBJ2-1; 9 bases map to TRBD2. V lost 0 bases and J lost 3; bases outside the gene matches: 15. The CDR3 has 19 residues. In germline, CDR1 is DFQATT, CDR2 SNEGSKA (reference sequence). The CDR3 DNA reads TGCAGTGCTAGAGAAGGTTGGGTAATAGCGGGAGATGTCTACAATGAGCAGTTCTTC. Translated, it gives CSAREGWVIAGDVYNEQFF.

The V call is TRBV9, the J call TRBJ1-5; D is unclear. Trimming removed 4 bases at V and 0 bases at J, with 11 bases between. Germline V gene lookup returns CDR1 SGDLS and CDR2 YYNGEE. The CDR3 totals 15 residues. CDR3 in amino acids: CASSRTQNSNQPQHF. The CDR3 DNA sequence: TGTGCCAGCAGCCGGACTCAAAATAGCAATCAGCCCCAGCATTTT. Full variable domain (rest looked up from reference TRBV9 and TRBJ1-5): DSGVTQTPKHLITATGQRVTLRCSPRSGDLSVYWYQQSLDQGLQFLIQYYNGEERAKGNILERFSAQQFPDLHSELNLSSLELGDSALYFCASSRTQNSNQPQHFGDGTRLSIL.

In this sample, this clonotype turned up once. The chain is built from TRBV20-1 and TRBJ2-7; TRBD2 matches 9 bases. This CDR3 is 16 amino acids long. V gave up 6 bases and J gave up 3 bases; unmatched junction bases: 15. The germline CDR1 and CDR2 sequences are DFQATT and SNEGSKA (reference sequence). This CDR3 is CSASSSGLAYLYEQYF. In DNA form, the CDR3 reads TGCAGTGCCAGCTCCTCGGGACTAGCCTATCTCTACGAGCAGTACTTC.

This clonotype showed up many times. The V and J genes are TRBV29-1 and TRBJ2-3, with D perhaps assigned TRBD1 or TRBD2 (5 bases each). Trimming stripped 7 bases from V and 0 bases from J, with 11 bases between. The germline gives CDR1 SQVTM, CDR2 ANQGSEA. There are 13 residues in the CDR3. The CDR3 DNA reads TGCAGCGCCACAGGACTGAGCACAGATACGCAGTATTTT. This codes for CSATGLSTDTQYF.

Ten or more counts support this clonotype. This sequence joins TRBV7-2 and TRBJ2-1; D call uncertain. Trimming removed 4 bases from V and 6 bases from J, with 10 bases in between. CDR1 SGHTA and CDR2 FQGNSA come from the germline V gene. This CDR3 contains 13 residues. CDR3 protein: CASSWADFNEQFF. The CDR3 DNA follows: TGTGCCAGCAGCTGGGCGGATTTCAATGAGCAGTTCTTC.

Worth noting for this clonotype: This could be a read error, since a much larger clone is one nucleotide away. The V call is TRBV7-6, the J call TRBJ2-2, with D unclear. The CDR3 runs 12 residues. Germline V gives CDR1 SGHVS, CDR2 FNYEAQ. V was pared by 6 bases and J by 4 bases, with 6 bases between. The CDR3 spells CASSHATGELFF. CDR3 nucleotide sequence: TGTGCCAGCAGTCACGCCACCGGGGAGCTGTTTTTT.

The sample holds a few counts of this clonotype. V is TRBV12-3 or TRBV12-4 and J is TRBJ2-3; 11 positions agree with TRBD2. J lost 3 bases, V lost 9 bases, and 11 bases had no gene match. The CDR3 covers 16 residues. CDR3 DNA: TGTGCCAGTTTAAGGGGGACTAGCGGTTTGACAGATACGCAGTATTTT. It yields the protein CASLRGTSGLTDTQYF.

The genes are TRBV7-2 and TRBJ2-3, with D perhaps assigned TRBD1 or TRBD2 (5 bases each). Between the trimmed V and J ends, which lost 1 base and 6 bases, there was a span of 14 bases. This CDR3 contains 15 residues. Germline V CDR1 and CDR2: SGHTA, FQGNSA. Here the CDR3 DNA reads TGTGCCAGCAGCTTAGTTGGGACCGGCAGGGATACGCAGTATTTT. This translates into CASSLVGTGRDTQYF.

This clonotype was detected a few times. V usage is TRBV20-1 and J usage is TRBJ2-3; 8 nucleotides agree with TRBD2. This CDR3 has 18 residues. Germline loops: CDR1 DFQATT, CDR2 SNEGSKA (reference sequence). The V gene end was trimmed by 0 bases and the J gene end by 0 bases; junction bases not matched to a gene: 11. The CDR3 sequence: CSARDPSGSSISTDTQYF. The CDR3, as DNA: TGCAGTGCTAGAGATCCGAGCGGGAGCTCCATTAGCACAGATACGCAGTATTTT.

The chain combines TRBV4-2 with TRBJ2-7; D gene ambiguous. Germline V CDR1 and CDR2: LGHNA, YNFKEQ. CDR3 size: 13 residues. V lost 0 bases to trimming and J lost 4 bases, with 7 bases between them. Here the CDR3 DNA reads TGTGCCAGCAGCCAAGATGGTTCGTACGAGCAGTACTTC. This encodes CASSQDGSYEQYF.

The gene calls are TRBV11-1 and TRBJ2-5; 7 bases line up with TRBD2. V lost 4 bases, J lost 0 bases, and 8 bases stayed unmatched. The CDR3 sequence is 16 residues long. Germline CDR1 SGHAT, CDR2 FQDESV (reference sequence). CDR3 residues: CASSYRLARNQETQYF. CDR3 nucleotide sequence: TGTGCCAGCAGCTACCGACTAGCACGAAACCAAGAGACCCAGTACTTC. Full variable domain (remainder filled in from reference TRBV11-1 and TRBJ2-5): EAEVAQSPRYKITEKSQAVAFWCDPISGHATLYWYRQILGQGPELLVQFQDESVVDDSQLPKDRFSAERLKGVDSTLKIQPAELGDSAMYLCASSYRLARNQETQYFGPGTRLLVL.

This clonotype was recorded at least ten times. The chain's CDR3 is CSALGLSEQFF. The CDR3 coding sequence is TGCAGTGCTCTAGGACTAAGTGAGCAGTTCTTC. The genes are TRBV20-1 and TRBJ2-1; D possibly corresponds to TRBD2 (6 bases). V lost 5 bases and J 9 bases, leaving 11 bases between the germline ends. The CDR3 spans 11 residues. Germline lookup yields CDR1 DFQATT and CDR2 SNEGSKA (reference sequence).

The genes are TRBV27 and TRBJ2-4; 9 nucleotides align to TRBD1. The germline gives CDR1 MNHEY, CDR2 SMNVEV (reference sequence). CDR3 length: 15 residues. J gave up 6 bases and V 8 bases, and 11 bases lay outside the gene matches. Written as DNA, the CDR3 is TGTGCCAGCCGCCCGCGTGGACAGGGGCCAAACATTCAGTACTTC. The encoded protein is CASRPRGQGPNIQYF.